This T cell receptor beta chain was sequenced for a study of OX40 agonist ivuxolimab in advanced cancers. About the full investigation: Ivuxolimab was an agonistic, fully human IgG2 monoclonal antibody directed against OX40 (CD134), a costimulatory receptor. Among the roughly 50 dose-escalation patients, some 19 had hepatocellular carcinoma, roughly 15 melanoma, 9 renal cell carcinoma and 9 head and neck cancer. In the dose-escalation cohort, approximately 83% of patients were male, and the mean age was 60 years with a range of roughly 20 to 79. Patients were allowed to have had prior anti-PD-1, anti-PD-L1 or anti-CTLA-4 therapy, and approximately 39% of the dose-escalation patients had been treated with checkpoint inhibitors. Partial responses were achieved by three dose-escalation patients, of whom one had hepatocellular carcinoma and two had cutaneous melanoma. The purpose of peripheral TCRbeta sequencing was to test whether ivuxolimab changed TCR sequence diversity and led to clonal T-cell expansion. Intravenous ivuxolimab was administered to patients every 2 weeks at six dose levels: 0.01, 0.1, 0.3, 1.5, 3 and 10 mg/kg. The paper covers the monotherapy dose-escalation part of the phase I ivuxolimab trial, which included N ≈ 50 patients.

The CDR1 and CDR2 encoded by the germline V gene (reference sequence) are MNHNY and SVGAGI. The CDR3 sequence holds 15 residues, the cysteine and phenylalanine included. CDR3 DNA is the only sequence kept; it has 45 bases, read in frame from the first base. The V end gives up 6 bases and the J end 9 bases, leaving 14 bases in the junction not matched to a gene. Genomic DNA was extracted from sorted cells for sequencing of the TCRbeta CDR3 region. The immunoSEQ Assay was used to sequence the TCRbeta CDR3 regions. TCRdb retrieved this table from immuneACCESS and kept in-frame rearrangements only. Not all clones are present; in checked studies, unresolved V genes account for under half, and no reason is known for the remainder. The sample yields about 120,000 clones; around 93% were counted once. The ten largest account for about 0.15% of the sample. On this clone itself: This receptor's antigen is unknown. The sample holds no much larger clone one base away, and base qualities are not on file.

Here is what the overall study found, with its caveats: After ivuxolimab, CD8+ T cells had more expanded clones than CD4+ T cells on average. Low levels of normalized T-cell clonal expansion were also shown by some nonresponding patients. At doses from 0.1 to 3.0 mg/kg, clonal expansion was seen in both CD4+ and CD8+ blood T cells between baseline and week 6. In the 0.1-3.0 mg/kg groups, partial responders were among the patients with the lowest normalized peripheral clonal expansion, particularly in CD8+ T cells. Antigen specificity was not determined for the clonally expanded peripheral T cells.

Patients with a history of autoimmune disease or receiving systemic immunosuppression were excluded from the trial. Peripheral blood for TCR sequencing was drawn from every dose cohort at baseline, at cycle 4 day 1 and at cycle 7 day 1. The samples were taken from a phase I, first-in-human, multicenter, open-label dose-escalation trial of ivuxolimab. The trial enrolled adults with locally advanced or metastatic head and neck squamous cell, hepatocellular, melanoma or renal cell carcinoma. Before TCR sequencing, CD4+ T cells and CD8+ T cells were sorted from peripheral blood as separate populations.

The sequence is built from TRBV6-6 and TRBJ2-1, with 7 bases in between that match TRBD2. The sample here was CD4+ or CD8+ T cells sorted from blood, taken in a trial of the OX40 agonist ivuxolimab. This TCR was recovered from an adult with an advanced solid tumor such as melanoma, head and neck, liver or kidney cancer. Read as DNA, the sequence is TGTGCCAGCAGGGGAGGGTTGACTCCGCGGTCTGAGCAGTTCTTC. Translation gives CASRGGLTPRSEQFF.